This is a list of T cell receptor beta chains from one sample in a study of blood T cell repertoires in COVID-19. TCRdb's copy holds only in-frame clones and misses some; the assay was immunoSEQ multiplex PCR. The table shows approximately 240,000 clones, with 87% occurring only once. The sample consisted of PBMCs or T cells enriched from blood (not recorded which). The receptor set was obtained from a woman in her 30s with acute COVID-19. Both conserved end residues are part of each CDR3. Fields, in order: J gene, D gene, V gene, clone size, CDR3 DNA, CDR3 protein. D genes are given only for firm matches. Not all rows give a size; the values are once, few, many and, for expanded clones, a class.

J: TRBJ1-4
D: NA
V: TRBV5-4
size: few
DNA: TGTGCCAGCAGCCCGCCGGGGGAGGCGGAAAAACTGTTTTTT
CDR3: CASSPPGEAEKLFF

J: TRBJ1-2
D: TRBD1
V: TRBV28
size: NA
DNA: TGTGCCAGCAGTTTCGGCGGGGGAGGCAGGGGGCGGAACTATGGCTACACCTTC
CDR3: CASSFGGGGRGRNYGYTF

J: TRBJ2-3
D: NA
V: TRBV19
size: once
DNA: TGTGCCAGTAGTATAGGCAGGGGCACAGATACGCAGTATTTT
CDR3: CASSIGRGTDTQYF

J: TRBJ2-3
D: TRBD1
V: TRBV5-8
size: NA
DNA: TGTGCCAGCATAGGGACAGGGCAGTCGCGGGTAGGACGCACAGATACGCAGTATTTT
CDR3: CASIGTGQSRVGRTDTQYF

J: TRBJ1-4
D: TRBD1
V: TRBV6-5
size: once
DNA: TGTGCCAGCAGTTTATGGACAGGGGGCGAAAAACTGTTTTTT
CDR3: CASSLWTGGEKLFF

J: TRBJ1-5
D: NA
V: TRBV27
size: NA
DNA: TGTGCCAGCAGTTTAGGGCAGGGGAGCAGGCCCCAGCATTTT
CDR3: CASSLGQGSRPQHF

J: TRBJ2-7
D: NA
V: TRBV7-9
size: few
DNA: TGTGCCAGCAGCTTAGCGCAACAGACCTACGAGCAGTACTTC
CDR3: CASSLAQQTYEQYF

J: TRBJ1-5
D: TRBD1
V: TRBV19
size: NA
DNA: TGTGCCAGTAGTATTTTTTGGCGGGACAGGGGACACAATCAGCCCCAGCATTTT
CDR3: CASSIFWRDRGHNQPQHF

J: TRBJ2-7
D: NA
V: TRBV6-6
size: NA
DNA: TGTGCCAGCAGACAGAGACCAGGTACCTACGAGCAGTACTTC
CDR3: CASRQRPGTYEQYF

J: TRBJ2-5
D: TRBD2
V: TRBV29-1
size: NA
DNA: TGCAGCGTTGGACTAGCGGTGAGGGAGACCCAGTACTTC
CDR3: CSVGLAVRETQYF

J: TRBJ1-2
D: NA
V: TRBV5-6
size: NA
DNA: TGTGCCAGCAGCTTGGCGGGAGGTCTGAACTATGGCTACACCTTC
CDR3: CASSLAGGLNYGYTF

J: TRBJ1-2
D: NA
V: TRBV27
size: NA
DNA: TGTGCCAGCAGTTCAGAGGGTTCTAACTATGGCTACACCTTC
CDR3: CASSSEGSNYGYTF

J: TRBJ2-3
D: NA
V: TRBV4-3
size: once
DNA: TGCGCCAGCAGCCAAGGGCGGCTGAGCGCAGATACGCAGTATTTT
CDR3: CASSQGRLSADTQYF

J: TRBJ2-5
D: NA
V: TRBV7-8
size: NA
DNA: TGTGCCAGCAGCCCCCGGACAGAAGCCGGGACCCAGTACTTC
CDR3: CASSPRTEAGTQYF

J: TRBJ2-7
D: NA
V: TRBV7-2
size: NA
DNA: TGTGCCAGCAGCTTATGGTCGGGGAACTACGAGCAGTACTTC
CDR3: CASSLWSGNYEQYF

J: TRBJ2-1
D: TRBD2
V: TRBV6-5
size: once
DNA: TGTGCCAGCAGCCTACGGGAGGGCCGGAACAATGAGCAGTTCTTC
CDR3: CASSLREGRNNEQFF

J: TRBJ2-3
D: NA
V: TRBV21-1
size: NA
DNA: TGTGCCAGCAGCAACAAAAACCCCACAGGGCGAAGCACAGATACGCAGTATTTT
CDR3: CASSNKNPTGRSTDTQYF

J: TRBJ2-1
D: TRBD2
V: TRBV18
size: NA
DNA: TGTGCCAGCTCACCGACTAGCGGAGCTAACGTCTACAATGAGCAGTTCTTC
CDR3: CASSPTSGANVYNEQFF

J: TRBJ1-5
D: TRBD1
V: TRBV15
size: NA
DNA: TGTGCCACCAGCAGGGAGACAGGGGGCTTTGGTAGCAATCAGCCCCAGCATTTT
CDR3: CATSRETGGFGSNQPQHF

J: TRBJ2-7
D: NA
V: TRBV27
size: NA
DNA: TGTGCCACCAAGACAGGGACTTCCTACGAGCAGTACTTC
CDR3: CATKTGTSYEQYF

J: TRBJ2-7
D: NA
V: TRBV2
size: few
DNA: TGTGCCAGCAATTATTTGCAGGGAATGACGTACGAGCAGTACTTC
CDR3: CASNYLQGMTYEQYF

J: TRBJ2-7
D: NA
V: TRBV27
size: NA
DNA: TGTGCCAGCAGTCCTCCCCCGACCGGGAGCTCTTACGAGCAGTACTTC
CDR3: CASSPPPTGSSYEQYF